This passage covers 19 T cell receptor beta chains from one sample sequenced in a study of T cell repertoires in cytomegalovirus infection. MiXCR was run by TCRdb on the reads, yielding one entry per CDR3 protein. The sample consists of about 280,000 distinct CDR3 sequences, under 25% of them appearing once. Their antigen targets remain unknown. Here the sequenced sample was cultured PBMCs, taken from culture after CMV antigen stimulation. All receptors derive from a human donor in good health (CMV status not recorded). Some clones in this sample may be carry-over from other donors' samples.

This clonotype turned up a few times. This chain links TRBV6-2 or TRBV6-3 with TRBJ2-7; TRBD2 might be the D (6 bases). The V gene's germline CDR1 is MNHEY and CDR2 SVGEGT. This CDR3 has 15 amino acids. Trimming stripped 2 bases from V and 6 bases from J, with 17 bases between. The CDR3 loop is CASSYGGAMSGEQYV. CDR3 nucleotide sequence: TGTGCCAGCAGTTACGGCGGGGCCATGTCTGGCGAGCAGTACGTC.

This sequence joins TRBV7-2 and TRBJ2-3; 7 positions agree with TRBD1. The CDR3 runs 15 residues. Per the germline V gene, CDR1 is SGHTA and CDR2 is FQGNSA. The junction had 7 bases not matched to a gene; V was cut back by 5 bases and J by 2 bases. CDR3 DNA sequence: TGTGCCAGCAGCCCTAGGGACAGAACCACAGATACGCAGTATTTT. Amino acid sequence: CASSPRDRTTDTQYF.

This clonotype was counted ten times or more. This sequence joins TRBV7-2 and TRBJ1-4; 8 nucleotides line up with TRBD1. V lost 3 bases to trimming and J lost 7 bases; unmatched junction nucleotides: 4. Germline assignment: CDR1 SGHTA and CDR2 FQGNSA. The CDR3 is 14 amino acids. The DNA of the CDR3 is TGTGCCAGCAGCTTGGGGACAGGACTTGAAAAACTGTTTTTT. Translated: CASSLGTGLEKLFF. Together with reference TRBV7-2 and TRBJ1-4, the CDR3 gives the full variable domain: GAGVSQSPSNKVTEKGKDVELRCDPISGHTALYWYRQSLGQGLEFLIYFQGNSAPDKSGLPSDRFSAERTGGSVSTLTIQRTQQEDSAVYLCASSLGTGLEKLFFGSGTQLSVL.

This clonotype was recorded a few times. The chain has TRBV11-2 and TRBJ2-7; the match to TRBD1 covers 10 bases. The CDR3 is made up of 14 amino acids. The trim removed 4 bases at V and 2 bases at J, leaving 2 bases unmatched. The germline V gene encodes CDR1 SGHAT and CDR2 FQNNGV. CDR3 loop: CASSWGTGAYEQYF. In DNA, the CDR3 is TGTGCCAGCAGCTGGGGGACAGGGGCCTACGAGCAGTACTTC.

The rearrangement joins TRBV6-5 to TRBJ2-5; tentatively, D is TRBD2 (6 bases). The germline V gene encodes CDR1 MNHEY and CDR2 SVGAGI. The germline V and J ends were trimmed by 6 bases and 1 base, with 12 bases remaining between them. This CDR3 is 14 amino acids long. CDR3 region: CASRGLRGQETQYF. In nucleotides, the CDR3 is TGTGCCAGCAGGGGACTTAGGGGCCAAGAGACCCAGTACTTC.

The table lists this clonotype with a few counts. The rearrangement uses TRBV12-3 or TRBV12-4 and TRBJ2-3, with 8 bases matching TRBD1. The CDR3 is 15 amino acids. Germline trimming cut 6 bases from V and 3 bases from J; bases unmatched to any gene: 8. CDR3 bases: TGTGCCAGCAGACCTTTGACAGGGGTTACAGATACGCAGTATTTT. Translated, it gives CASRPLTGVTDTQYF.

This clonotype has ten or more counts. This rearrangement joins TRBV27 to TRBJ2-7, with D unresolved. CDR1 and CDR2 from the germline V gene are MNHEY and SMNVEV (reference sequence). Trimming removed 9 bases at V and 6 bases at J, with 18 bases between. The CDR3 runs 13 residues. CDR3 loop: CASFGRLGFEQYF. The CDR3 DNA reads as TGTGCCAGTTTTGGCCGGCTGGGGTTCGAGCAGTACTTC.

This clonotype was detected a few times. The rearrangement links TRBV27 to TRBJ1-1; possibly TRBD1 for D (5 bases). The germline gives CDR1 MNHEY, CDR2 SMNVEV (reference sequence). V was shortened by 2 bases and J by 4 bases, with 11 bases between the two germline ends. The CDR3 is 14 amino acids. The CDR3 DNA reads TGTGCCAGCAGTTTAGACAAGAGGGGCACTGAAGCTTTCTTT. The encoded protein is CASSLDKRGTEAFF.

This clonotype turned up a few times. The CDR3 sequence is CASRLPSGGDNEQFF. DNA of the CDR3: TGTGCCAGCAGACTACCTAGCGGAGGGGACAATGAGCAGTTCTTC. This sequence joins TRBV12-3 or TRBV12-4 and TRBJ2-1; TRBD2 agrees at 7 bases. V lost 6 bases, J lost 5 bases, and 10 bases stayed unmatched. There are 15 residues in the CDR3.

The rearrangement uses TRBV11-2 and TRBJ2-1; TRBD2 agrees at 8 bases. CDR3 length: 18 amino acids. V gave up 0 bases and J gave up 3 bases; unmatched junction bases: 10. The V gene's germline CDR1 is SGHAT and CDR2 FQNNGV. The CDR3, as DNA: TGTGCCAGCAGCTTAGATTTAACTAGCGGAGGGTTCTACAATGAGCAGTTCTTC. Its translation is CASSLDLTSGGFYNEQFF.

The sample holds a few counts of this clonotype. The chain links TRBV7-9 to TRBJ2-1; D not resolved. In germline, CDR1 is SEHNR, CDR2 FQNEAQ (reference sequence). The V gene lost 7 bases and the J gene lost 8 bases, with 12 bases spanning the gap. The length of the CDR3 is 12 residues. CDR3 loop: CASIKMGYEQFF. The CDR3 DNA is TGTGCCAGCATTAAGATGGGGTATGAGCAGTTCTTC.

This chain joins TRBV4-3 and TRBJ2-1; 10 bases fit TRBD2. There are 19 residues in the CDR3. V was clipped by 1 base and J by 3 bases; unmatched bases: 12. Germline CDR1 is LGHNA and CDR2 is YSLEER. In nucleotides, the CDR3 is TGCGCCAGCAGCCAAGTCTGGGCTAGCGGGAGTATCGGCTACAATGAGCAGTTCTTC. Its translation is CASSQVWASGSIGYNEQFF.

To note about this clonotype: A clone one base away is much larger, so this may be a read error. This sequence joins TRBV28 and TRBJ2-7; D gene uncertain. Germline CDR1 MDHEN, CDR2 SYDVKM. Trimming cost V 3 bases and J 5 bases, with 2 bases left between them. This CDR3 is 10 amino acids long. Here the CDR3 DNA reads TGTGCCAGCAGTTTCCACGAGCAGTACTTC. Translation: CASSFHEQYF.

The chain has TRBV6-2 or TRBV6-3 and TRBJ1-1, with D perhaps matching TRBD1 (5 bases). The CDR3 spans 14 residues. CDR1 and CDR2 from the germline V gene are MNHEY and SVGEGT. Trimming took off 5 bases at V and 1 base at J, with 11 bases between the two ends. DNA of the CDR3: TGTGCCAGCAGTGAACGGGGCCGGAACACTGAAGCTTTCTTT. Residues: CASSERGRNTEAFF.

The table lists this clonotype with a few counts. The rearrangement uses TRBV29-1 and TRBJ1-4; the D gene is possibly TRBD1 (5 bases). Germline lookup yields CDR1 SQVTM and CDR2 ANQGSEA. Trimming left V 7 bases short and J 4 bases short, with 13 bases between. This CDR3 region has 13 residues. CDR3 protein: CSARQGINEKLFF. DNA of the CDR3: TGCAGCGCGAGGCAGGGTATTAATGAAAAACTGTTTTTT.

The gene calls are TRBV5-1 and TRBJ1-1; possibly TRBD1 for D (5 bases). This CDR3 is built from 15 residues. Trimming removed 0 bases at V and 3 bases at J, with 12 bases between. Germline assignment: CDR1 SGHRS and CDR2 YFSETQ. The CDR3: CASSLALTAYTEAFF. The CDR3 coding sequence is TGCGCCAGCAGCTTGGCGTTGACAGCCTACACTGAAGCTTTCTTT.

This chain connects TRBV6-2 or TRBV6-3 to TRBJ2-4; D is uncertain. Germline lookup yields CDR1 MNHEY and CDR2 SVGEGT. V was pared by 2 bases and J by 7 bases, with 6 bases between. The CDR3 length is 12 residues. In DNA form, the CDR3 reads TGTGCCAGCAGTTACGCGGTGAACATTCAGTACTTC. It translates to CASSYAVNIQYF.

This rearrangement joins TRBV12-3 or TRBV12-4 to TRBJ1-1; 7 bases fit TRBD1. The CDR3 spans 16 residues. J lost 5 bases, V lost 6 bases, and 15 bases had no gene match. CDR3 residues: CASSPLSRGRNTEAFF. Here the CDR3 DNA reads TGTGCCAGCAGCCCCTTATCGAGGGGGCGGAATACTGAAGCTTTCTTT.

V and J are TRBV5-6 and TRBJ2-1, with 8 bases that match TRBD2. The CDR3 runs 16 residues. V was clipped by 0 bases and J by 3 bases; unmatched bases: 5. Looked up from germline, CDR1 is SGHDT and CDR2 is YYEEEE. The CDR3 is CASSLDGAGGYNEQFF. As DNA, the CDR3 is TGTGCCAGCAGCTTGGACGGCGCGGGAGGCTACAATGAGCAGTTCTTC.